The clone carrying this T cell receptor beta chain was picked up many times. Its cognate antigen is unknown. Amplification of TCR beta CDR3 regions used RNA as the template. Using the HTBI primer set, a first-round RT-PCR was run on the TCR CDR3. Via MiXCR, TCRdb re-called the multiplex PCR reads, giving one row per CDR3 protein. Of about 540,000 distinct CDR3 sequences listed, more than 45% were seen once; the top ten hold roughly 8.2%. This entry comes from a study of T cells in Graves' hyperthyroidism and ophthalmopathy. Whole-study findings and limits: Stable hyperthyroidism was told apart from ophthalmopathy by a model built on 13 V-J features.

Germline loops: CDR1 LNHDA, CDR2 SQIVND (reference sequence). With 6 bases removed from V and 3 bases from J, the gap between germline ends came to 12 bases. This CDR3 has 14 amino acids. Stable Graves' hyperthyroidism meant no ophthalmopathy progression within 18 months. Newly diagnosed hyperthyroidism patients aged 18 to 65 years had disease lasting under 2 months. Clinical symptoms, serum thyroxine and TRAb, thyroid ultrasound and orbital computed tomography together formed the diagnostic basis. The rearrangement uses TRBV19 and TRBJ1-5; possible D gene TRBD1, 5 bases. Sequenced material: peripheral blood or thyroid tissue (not recorded which). The source is a woman between 18 and 29 years old with Graves' hyperthyroidism. CDR3 amino acids: CASRERRDNQPQHF. The CDR3 DNA reads TGTGCCAGTAGAGAGCGCAGGGACAATCAGCCCCAGCATTTT. The whole variable domain, filled in from reference TRBV19 and TRBJ1-5, reads DGGITQSPKYLFRKEGQNVTLSCEQNLNHDAMYWYRQDPGQGLRLIYYSQIVNDFQKGDIAEGYSVSREKKESFPLTVTSAQKNPTAFYLCASRERRDNQPQHFGDGTRLSIL.